The sequence of this T cell receptor (beta chain) was determined in a study of identical twins (dated by TCRdb to between 2015 and 2016). General notes on the study: The study deep-sequenced TCR alpha and beta repertoires from monozygotic twins, unrelated adults of various ages and cord blood to test whether fetal clonotypes persist. Replicate twin experiments were performed at different times using different library preparation protocols to rule out contamination. General study outcomes and caveats: Because the same donors could not be followed over many years, the conclusions relied on cross-sectional statistical analysis. Recombination models systematically underestimated out-of-frame TCR alpha sharing in monozygotic twins but agreed with sharing between unrelated individuals. Compared with coincidental sharing between unrelated individuals, out-of-frame TCR alpha sequences shared between twins showed an excess of sequences with low generation probability. A weaker excess of twin sharing was found in beta out-of-frame sequences because the signal-to-noise ratio was lowered by fewer shared sequences. Abundant cord blood beta clonotypes had fewer insertions, young adult naive repertoires showed a similar but weaker trend, and memory repertoires showed no such trend. Zero-insertion analyses could be partly confounded by invariant T cells such as MAIT and iNKT, although diverse VJ usage argued against such confounding for most clonotypes.

CDR1 MGHRA and CDR2 YSYEKL were looked up in the germline V gene. Including the terminal cysteine and phenylalanine, the CDR3 comprises 13 residues. Of all the DNA, just the CDR3 is kept, 39 bases in frame from base 1. A distance of 10 bases separates the germline ends of V and J, which lose 3 bases and 8 bases respectively. This clonotype occurred a few times. The clone's antigen remains unknown. One base away there is no much larger clone; base qualities are not given. Every donor was a healthy Caucasian. Library preparation employed 5' RACE. Sequencing took place on an Illumina HiSeq 2000. A universal primer binding site was introduced by template switching, and a unique molecular identifier was present in the final cDNA, enabling accurate counting of TCR cDNA molecules. Specific primers in the conserved constant-segment region were used to synthesize first-strand cDNA for the TCR alpha and beta chains. To control for contamination, every cDNA library was double barcoded, receiving both a SMART-Mk sample barcode and Illumina barcodes. TruSeq adapter sequences, together with Illumina sample barcodes, were added in two successive PCR steps. Sequencing of the TCR alpha and beta cDNA libraries was done on the Illumina HiSeq platform using custom primers. Per the authors' processing: Unique molecular identifiers were extracted from raw reads with MiGEC, and CDR3 positions were determined with MiXCR. For each individual, recombination models were inferred using an EM algorithm with the repgenHMM and IGoR tools. Shared clonotype analysis was performed with the tcR package in R, normalizing sharing by the product of cloneset sizes. To study raw recombination without the effects of thymic and clonal selection, out-of-frame nonproductive sequences were analyzed. TCRdb handled the public reads itself, with Q25 trimming in fastp and clone calling in MiXCR, and kept productive beta chains. Each entry merges the rows of one CDR3 protein and shows their most common DNA and genes. TCRdb, not the original authors, processed these V and J calls. Across this sample there are 1.5 million or so distinct CDR3 sequences, with roughly 35% seen only once. Jointly, the top ten make up under 0.35% of the sample.

Sequencing was done on a sample of cord blood. The chain was built from TRBV4-1 and TRBJ1-4, and the D gene may be TRBD1, 5 bases matching. This clonotype originated in a newborn girl in good health. CDR3 region: CASSQGRVEKLFF. The sequence in DNA is TGCGCCAGCAGCCAGGGCAGGGTAGAAAAACTGTTTTTT.